These 12 T cell receptor beta chains were sequenced from one sample in a study of T-cell memory formation after mild COVID-19. TCRdb reprocessed the 5' RACE reads with MiXCR, giving one entry per CDR3 protein. The repertoire has about half a million distinct CDR3 sequences, 15% to 20% of them found once; the top ten carry roughly 12%. Sequenced input: PBMCs or a T cell subset sorted from them (not recorded which). All receptors derive from an adult woman who had mild COVID-19 (a few samples of this study predate the infection). Cell type and time point are not known.

This chain links TRBV6-4 with TRBJ1-2; possible D gene TRBD1, 5 bases. Germline V CDR1 and CDR2: MRHNA, SNTAGT. The germline V and J ends were trimmed by 3 bases and 6 bases, with 17 bases remaining between them. This CDR3 is built from 15 residues. The CDR3 coding sequence is TGTGCCAGCAGTGAGACTCAAGACAGTCGGCATGGCTACACCTTC. Translated, it gives CASSETQDSRHGYTF.

The chain recombines TRBV5-4 with TRBJ1-5; D not resolved. The CDR3 has 15 residues. Germline V lookup: CDR1 SGHNT, CDR2 YYREEE (reference sequence). V gave up 4 bases and J gave up 1 base, with 12 bases separating them. CDR3 bases: TGTGCCAGCAGCCACGACGGGCTAAGCAATCAGCCCCAGCATTTT. Encoded protein: CASSHDGLSNQPQHF.

The chain employs TRBV12-3 or TRBV12-4 and TRBJ1-4; TRBD1 agrees at 8 bases. There are 16 residues in the CDR3. The trim removed 4 bases at V and 6 bases at J, leaving 10 bases unmatched. The CDR3 DNA reads as TGTGCCAGCAGTTACCACCAGGGGGCGGGGGATGAAAAACTGTTTTTT. Protein product: CASSYHQGAGDEKLFF.

The rearrangement uses TRBV19 and TRBJ1-5, with D possibly TRBD1 on 5 matching bases. Germline lookup yields CDR1 LNHDA and CDR2 SQIVND (reference sequence). With 3 bases removed from V and 4 bases from J, the gap between germline ends came to 13 bases. This CDR3 comprises 15 residues. In DNA form, the CDR3 reads TGTGCCAGTAGTATCCGGGTCGGGGGGAATCAGCCCCAGCATTTT. It translates to CASSIRVGGNQPQHF.

This clonotype was observed at least ten times. V and J are TRBV18 and TRBJ2-7; D gene ambiguous. This CDR3 contains 13 residues. CDR1 is KGHSH, CDR2 LQKENI, per germline. Trimming took off 1 base at V and 3 bases at J, with 7 bases between the two ends. CDR3 amino acids: CASSPQGGYEQYF. In nucleotides, the CDR3 is TGTGCCAGCTCACCACAGGGCGGCTACGAGCAGTACTTC.

The chain joins TRBV20-1 to TRBJ1-6, with D maybe TRBD1 (5 bases). Germline CDR1 reads DFQATT; CDR2 reads SNEGSKA (reference sequence). Trimming took off 0 bases at V and 7 bases at J, with 13 bases between the two ends. The CDR3 length is 15 residues. The CDR3 region is CSARDLVTANSPLHF. The CDR3, as DNA: TGCAGTGCTAGAGATCTGGTGACAGCAAATTCACCCCTCCACTTT.

This clonotype was seen only a few times. The chain joins TRBV29-1 to TRBJ2-3; 12 positions agree with TRBD2. From germline, CDR1 is SQVTM and CDR2 ANQGSEA. The J segment lost 1 base and the V segment lost 5 bases, leaving 10 bases of the junction unmatched. This CDR3 is built from 17 residues. The CDR3, as DNA: TGCAGCGTTATTGACCTAGCGGGAGGGCCGGGCACAGATACGCAGTATTTT. Protein product: CSVIDLAGGPGTDTQYF.

The V gene is TRBV11-3, the J gene TRBJ2-7, with 10 nucleotides matching TRBD2. V shed 4 bases, J shed 5 bases, and the junction held 5 bases outside the gene matches. The CDR3 is made up of 14 amino acids. The germline V gene has CDR1 SGHNT and CDR2 YENEEA. CDR3 loop: CASSSTLAGDEQYF. CDR3 nucleotide sequence: TGTGCCAGCAGCTCCACCCTAGCGGGAGACGAGCAGTACTTC.

The sample holds a few counts of this clonotype. The chain uses TRBV2 and TRBJ2-7, with D perhaps TRBD1 (5 bases). CDR1 is SNHLY and CDR2 is FYNNEI in the germline V gene. The CDR3 loop spans 12 amino acids. Between the trimmed V and J ends, which lost 7 bases and 6 bases, there was a span of 13 bases. The CDR3 DNA follows: TGTGCCAGCAAGTTAGACAGACCCGAGCAGTACTTC. Protein: CASKLDRPEQYF.

This clonotype came up a few times. The V call is TRBV4-1, the J call TRBJ1-2; 7 nucleotides match TRBD1. The V and J ends lost 0 bases and 4 bases, in that order; junction bases with no gene match: 11. The germline V gene encodes CDR1 MGHRA and CDR2 YSYEKL. The CDR3 totals 17 residues. The DNA of the CDR3 is TGCGCCAGCAGCCAAGATCTGGGACTGGGACAGCGCTATGGCTACACCTTC. Protein: CASSQDLGLGQRYGYTF.

This clonotype has just a few counts. The V and J genes are TRBV7-9 and TRBJ2-3; 7 bases map to TRBD2. The CDR3 is made up of 16 amino acids. With 2 bases clipped from V and 10 bases from J, the junction kept 15 bases outside the gene matches. Per germline, CDR1 SEHNR and CDR2 FQNEAQ (reference sequence). The CDR3, as DNA: TGTGCCAGCAGCTTATCCGGGACTACGCTCGCGGGTGCGCAGTATTTT. This sequence encodes CASSLSGTTLAGAQYF.

This rearrangement joins TRBV3-1 to TRBJ1-1; 9 positions match TRBD1. Germline CDR1 and CDR2: LGHDT and YNNKEL (reference sequence). The CDR3 sequence is 15 residues long. V trimming: 4 bases; J trimming: 5 bases; junction bases outside the gene matches: 8. Written as DNA, the CDR3 is TGTGCCAGCAGCCCGTCGGACAGGGGTGGGACTGAAGCTTTCTTT. Its protein product is CASSPSDRGGTEAFF.